This TCR beta chain comes out of a study of blood T cell repertoires in COVID-19. A few counts support this clone. Trimming removed 6 bases from V and 9 bases from J, with 19 bases in between. The germline gives CDR1 KGHDR, CDR2 SFDVKD. This CDR3 region has 14 residues. Here immunoSEQ multiplex PCR was the method, and the copy in TCRdb shows in-frame clones only, minus some. The sample records 250,000 to 350,000 clones, just over 85% being singletons. The age range of participants was about 18 to 100 years, with residence in about two dozen US areas. Participant reports of clinical history set cohort assignment. Cohort 3 donors counted as recovered after two negative PCRs, clearance, or resolved symptoms.

Sequencing was done on a sample of PBMCs or T cells enriched from blood (not recorded which). The source of this sequence is a woman aged 18-29 years who had recovered from COVID-19. The V call is TRBV24-1, the J call TRBJ1-2; D not certain. Here the CDR3 reads CATSPEGETPRYTF. The DNA of the CDR3 is TGTGCCACCAGTCCGGAAGGAGAGACTCCCCGCTACACCTTC.